This record looks at one T cell receptor (beta chain) sequence and its context. In the authors' methods: Nucleated cell counts were estimated from reference gene primer amplification. Repertoires were generated with immunoSEQ multiplex PCR, while TCRdb's copy carries only in-frame clones and drops some. V, J and clone size were drawn from that table, and D and trimming were deduced from the DNA. The sample holds about 200,000 clones, around 84% seen once. This record comes from a study of blood T cell repertoires in COVID-19. The V segment lost 5 bases and the J segment 5 bases; nucleotides outside the gene matches: 7. The germline gives CDR1 PRHDT, CDR2 FYEKMQ (reference sequence). The CDR3 covers 15 residues.

The receptor's source is a woman of 80 years or more with acute or convalescent COVID-19. The specimen sequenced was peripheral blood. The chain joins TRBV13 to TRBJ2-1, with TRBD2 identical over 9 bases. The CDR3 reads CASSGGLARDNEQFF. The CDR3, as DNA: TGTGCCAGCAGCGGCGGACTAGCGAGAGACAATGAGCAGTTCTTC.